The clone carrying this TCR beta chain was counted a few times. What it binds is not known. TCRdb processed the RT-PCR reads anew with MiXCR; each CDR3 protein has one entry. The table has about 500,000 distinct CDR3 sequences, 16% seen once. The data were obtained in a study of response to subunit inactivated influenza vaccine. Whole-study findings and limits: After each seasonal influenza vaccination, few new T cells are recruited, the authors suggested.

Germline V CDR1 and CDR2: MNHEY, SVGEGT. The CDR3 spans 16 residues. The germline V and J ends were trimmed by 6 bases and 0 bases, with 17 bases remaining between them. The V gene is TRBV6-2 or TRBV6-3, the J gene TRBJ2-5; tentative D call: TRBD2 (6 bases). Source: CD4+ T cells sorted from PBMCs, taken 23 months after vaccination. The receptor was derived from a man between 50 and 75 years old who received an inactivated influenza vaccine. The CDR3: CASSHRETWYQETQYF. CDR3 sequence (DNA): TGTGCCAGCAGCCACCGGGAGACTTGGTACCAAGAGACCCAGTACTTC.